The next 9 T cell receptor beta chains were all read from a single sample in a study of T-cell memory formation after mild COVID-19. In TCRdb, the 5' RACE reads were re-called with MiXCR into one record per CDR3 protein. This sample yields around 500,000 distinct CDR3 sequences, of which about 18% are seen a single time; around an eighth belongs to the top ten. What was sequenced was PBMCs or a T cell subset sorted from them (not recorded which). These receptor sequences come from an adult woman who had mild COVID-19 (a few samples of this study predate the infection). Cell type and time point are not known.

This clonotype was found a few times. The rearrangement uses TRBV28 and TRBJ2-3, with TRBD2 matching over 12 bases. Unmatched junction bases numbered 10, after V lost 5 bases and J lost 1 base. CDR3 length equals 18 residues. Germline V gene sequence: CDR1 MDHEN, CDR2 SYDVKM. The CDR3 DNA sequence: TGTGCCAGCAGTCTACGGACTAGCGGGGCCCTTGGCACAGATACGCAGTATTTT. This encodes CASSLRTSGALGTDTQYF.

This clonotype was observed a few times. The rearrangement links TRBV5-1 to TRBJ1-6, with D tentatively TRBD1 (5 bases). The CDR3 totals 14 residues. Trimming shortened V by 4 bases and J by 6 bases, and 11 bases separated the two germline ends. In germline, CDR1 is SGHRS, CDR2 YFSETQ. The CDR3 DNA reads TGCGCCAGCAGCCCGGGGGTTTCTAATTCACCCCTCCACTTT. It codes for CASSPGVSNSPLHF.

The rearrangement links TRBV5-1 to TRBJ2-6; TRBD1 might be the D (6 bases). From germline, CDR1 is SGHRS and CDR2 YFSETQ. V gave up 4 bases and J gave up 4 bases, with 12 bases separating them. This CDR3 has 15 amino acids. The CDR3 is CASSDTGSGANVLTF. CDR3 in DNA: TGCGCCAGCAGCGACACAGGGTCCGGGGCCAACGTCCTGACTTTC. The full variable domain, in which reference TRBV5-1 and TRBJ2-6 provide the parts outside the CDR3, is KAGVTQTPRYLIKTRGQQVTLSCSPISGHRSVSWYQQTPGQGLQFLFEYFSETQRNKGNFPGRFSGRQFSNSRSEMNVSTLELGDSALYLCASSDTGSGANVLTFGAGSRLTVL.

The genes are TRBV20-1 and TRBJ2-5; 7 bases agree with TRBD2. Germline CDR1 DFQATT, CDR2 SNEGSKA (reference sequence). This CDR3 region has 17 residues. J was trimmed by 5 bases and V by 5 bases; bases with no gene match: 20. The CDR3 nucleotides are TGCAGTGCTGGCCCCATCGGGGCGGGGGAGCCCAGGGAGACCCAGTACTTC. The encoded protein is CSAGPIGAGEPRETQYF.

This chain links TRBV6-5 with TRBJ2-3; 12 bases match TRBD2. Germline V gene data show CDR1 as MNHEY and CDR2 as SVGAGI. This CDR3 comprises 17 residues. With 4 bases clipped from V and 4 bases from J, the junction kept 9 bases outside the gene matches. The CDR3 DNA is TGTGCCAGCAGTTCACTCACCCTAGCGGGAGGGCCAGATACGCAGTATTTT. Translating gives CASSSLTLAGGPDTQYF.

This clonotype was seen more than once but under ten times. The chain links TRBV7-2 to TRBJ2-4; D may match TRBD1 or TRBD2 (5 bases each). Germline CDR1 and CDR2: SGHTA and FQGNSA. Deletions cut 4 bases from V and 4 bases from J, with 11 bases between. The CDR3 runs 14 residues. This CDR3 is CASSSLGPKNIQYF. CDR3 nucleotides: TGTGCCAGCAGCTCCTTGGGACCAAAAAACATTCAGTACTTC.

V gene TRBV4-3 combines with J gene TRBJ2-7; D possibly corresponds to TRBD1 (6 bases). CDR1 and CDR2 (germline): LGHNA, YSLEER. V was shortened by 4 bases and J by 7 bases, with 20 bases between the two germline ends. The CDR3 spans 15 residues. Here the CDR3 reads CASSRRDRPGEEQYF. CDR3 DNA sequence: TGCGCCAGCAGCCGGAGAGACAGGCCTGGAGAGGAGCAGTACTTC.

The chain employs TRBV11-3 and TRBJ1-1; D not certain. The V gene's germline CDR1 is SGHNT and CDR2 YENEEA. V lost 5 bases and J lost 0, with 4 bases in between. The CDR3 consists of 12 residues. The CDR3 DNA reads TGTGCCAGCAGCGTCATGAACACTGAAGCTTTCTTT. Encoded protein: CASSVMNTEAFF.

The rearrangement links TRBV6-1 to TRBJ2-1, with 11 bases aligning to TRBD1. The V and J ends lost 6 bases and 7 bases, in that order; junction bases with no gene match: 11. CDR1 and CDR2 from the germline V gene are MNHNS and SASEGT. This CDR3 region has 16 residues. The CDR3 region is CASSHTPGTGGNEQFF. The CDR3 bases are TGTGCCAGCAGCCACACCCCCGGGACAGGGGGAAATGAGCAGTTCTTC.